Sequencing of this T cell receptor beta chain was carried out in a study of Tregs in tolerant kidney transplant recipients. About this clone: Its antigen is unidentified.

Losses at the gene ends were 4 bases for V and 0 bases for J; bases not matched to a gene: 7. In germline, CDR1 is SNHLY, CDR2 FYNNEI. The CDR3 runs to 18 residues. General study points: Validation in larger populations is needed because few patients were studied.

Produced via immunoSEQ multiplex PCR; TCRdb's table is partial and in-frame only. This table holds tens of thousands of clones, about four fifths found once. The TCR was taken from a human donor in good health. The sample comprised CD4+ T cells from blood. V usage is TRBV2 and J usage is TRBJ2-4; 12 bases map to TRBD2. CDR3: CASSGLAGGTLAKNIQYF. DNA for the CDR3: TGTGCCAGCAGTGGGCTAGCGGGGGGGACTTTAGCCAAAAACATTCAGTACTTC.